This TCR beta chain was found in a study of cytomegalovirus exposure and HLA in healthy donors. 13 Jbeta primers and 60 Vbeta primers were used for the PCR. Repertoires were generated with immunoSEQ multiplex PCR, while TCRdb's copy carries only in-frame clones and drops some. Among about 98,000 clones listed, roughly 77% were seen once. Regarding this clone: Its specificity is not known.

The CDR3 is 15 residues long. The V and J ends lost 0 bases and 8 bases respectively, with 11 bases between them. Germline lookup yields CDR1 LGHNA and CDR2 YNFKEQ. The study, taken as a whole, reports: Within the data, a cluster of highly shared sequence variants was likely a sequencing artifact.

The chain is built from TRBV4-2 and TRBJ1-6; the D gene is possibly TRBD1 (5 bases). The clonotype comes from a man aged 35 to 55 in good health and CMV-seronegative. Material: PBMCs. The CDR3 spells CASSQDGAGHSPLHF. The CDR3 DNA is TGTGCCAGCAGCCAAGATGGGGCAGGGCATTCACCCCTCCACTTT.